This T cell receptor (beta chain) was sequenced in a study of CD4+ T cells in melanoma. Findings of the study overall: Reportedly, melanoma neoantigen-specific CD4+ T cells showed varied differentiation states. A reported correlation linked neoantigen-specific CD4+ T cells to CD8+, macrophage and B cell function.

As regards this clone: Its antigen is unidentified.

This table comes from immunoSEQ multiplex PCR, and its TCRdb copy is limited to in-frame clones, with some not included. The repertoire has fewer than 150,000 clones, around nine tenths of them found once; the top ten carry less than 2%. The receptor was isolated from a human donor with melanoma.

The CDR3 spells CASSLSAGGPVTEQYF. CDR3 bases: TGTGCCAGCAGCTTATCAGCGGGGGGGCCGGTTACCGAGCAGTACTTC. The chain joins TRBV5-4 to TRBJ2-7; 10 nucleotides match TRBD2. The CDR3 extends over 16 amino acids. The junction had 11 bases not matched to a gene; V was cut back by 2 bases and J by 6 bases. The V gene's germline CDR1 is SGHNT and CDR2 YYREEE (reference sequence).